This record concerns one TCR beta chain sequence. This sample is part of a study of blood T cell repertoires in COVID-19. On the study more broadly: Collection of acute and convalescent COVID-19 samples took place in the United States, Italy and Spain.

Original methodology: Estimated nucleated cell counts came from reference gene primer amplification. The protocol was immunoSEQ multiplex PCR, while the TCRdb copy is restricted to in-frame clones and leaves out a portion. V, J and clone size were drawn from that table, and D and trimming were deduced from the DNA. The sample has around 130,000 clones; approximately 77% are singletons. J lost 7 bases, V lost 0 bases, and 11 bases had no gene match. Germline V CDR1 and CDR2: PRHDT, FYEKMQ (reference sequence). This CDR3 spans 16 amino acids. V gene TRBV13 combines with J gene TRBJ1-2; TRBD1 aligns across 7 bases. The sample was peripheral blood. The source of this sequence is an elderly man with acute or convalescent COVID-19. CDR3 sequence: CASSLGGQSSLSGYTF. The CDR3 DNA reads TGTGCCAGCAGCTTAGGGGGACAGTCTTCTCTGAGTGGCTACACCTTC.